The T cell receptor beta chain under discussion was sequenced for a study of T cells in localized non-small cell lung cancer. Findings and caveats of the study: Heterogeneity is still possible, as just one tumor region was sequenced.

Trimming took 4 bases from V and 11 from J; bases not matched to a gene: 5. This CDR3 comprises 14 residues. Per the germline V gene, CDR1 is SGHNT and CDR2 is YENEEA. Comments on this clone: Its antigen remains unknown.

Some clones are missing from TCRdb's copy, which holds only in-frame ones; the method was immunoSEQ multiplex PCR. Of 5,500 or so clones in the sample, roughly half were seen once. This chain joins TRBV11-3 and TRBJ2-1; 13 positions match TRBD2. The clonotype originates from a male donor at least 60 years old with stage I squamous cell lung carcinoma. This specimen was lymph node tissue, taken before any cancer treatment. This CDR3 is CASSSRTSGGQQFF. CDR3 nucleotide sequence: TGTGCCAGCAGCTCACGGACTAGCGGGGGCCAGCAGTTCTTC.